This is a list of T cell receptor beta chains from one sample in a study of T-cell memory formation after mild COVID-19. TCRdb re-derived calls from the 5' RACE reads in MiXCR, one entry per CDR3 protein. This sample yields around 400,000 distinct CDR3 sequences, of which approximately 25% are seen a single time; around 8.1% belongs to the top ten. The specimen was PBMCs or a T cell subset sorted from them (not recorded which). The source is an adult woman who had mild COVID-19 (a few samples of this study predate the infection). Cell type and time point are not known. Both conserved end residues are part of each CDR3. A D gene is named only where the DNA matches it firmly. A clone size is listed for some rows: how often the clone was seen (once, few, many), or a class if it is expanded.

J,D,size,V,DNA,CDR3
TRBJ2-3,TRBD1,.,TRBV20-1,TGCAGTGCTAGAGACCGCCGGGACAGGGGGCGCCGAGATACGCAGTATTTT,CSARDRRDRGRRDTQYF
TRBJ2-3,.,.,TRBV9,TGTGCCAGCAGCGACATCCTTAGTGCCTCAAGCACAGATACGCAGTATTTT,CASSDILSASSTDTQYF
TRBJ2-4,TRBD2,few,TRBV7-9,TGTGCCAGCAGCCCGCCGGGGGGAAACATTCAGTACTTC,CASSPPGGNIQYF
TRBJ1-1,TRBD1,few,TRBV20-1,TGCAGTGCTAGAGATACAGGGGTGGGAGCTTTCTTT,CSARDTGVGAFF
TRBJ2-5,.,.,TRBV4-3,TGCGCCAGCAGCCAAGATGGGTTATCGTTAGAGACCCAGTACTTC,CASSQDGLSLETQYF
TRBJ1-6,.,.,TRBV6-5,TGTGCCAGCAGTAACGGGGACACTAAATCACCCCTCCACTTT,CASSNGDTKSPLHF
TRBJ2-7,.,.,TRBV12-3/TRBV12-4,TGTGCCAGCAGTTTAGCAGGGGTCCTACCCGATTACGAGCAGTACTTC,CASSLAGVLPDYEQYF
TRBJ1-1,TRBD1,.,TRBV20-1,TGCAGTGCTGGACGACAGGGCTTGGGGAACACTGAAGCTTTCTTT,CSAGRQGLGNTEAFF
TRBJ1-3,.,.,TRBV9,TGTGCCAGCAGCTCCCTATTCACCGCCTCTGGAAACACCATATATTTT,CASSSLFTASGNTIYF
TRBJ2-7,.,.,TRBV15,TGTGCCACCAGCGGCGGCACCGGATTTTCCTACGAGCAGTACTTC,CATSGGTGFSYEQYF
TRBJ1-2,TRBD1,.,TRBV6-2/TRBV6-3,TGTGCCAGCAGGGCCTCGACAGGGATCCGCTATGGCTACACCTTC,CASRASTGIRYGYTF
TRBJ2-1,.,many,TRBV28,TGTGCCAGCAACGGGAAACCCCAAAGGGGCAATGAGCAGTTCTTC,CASNGKPQRGNEQFF
TRBJ2-2,.,.,TRBV5-1,TGCGCCAGCAGCTTGTTAGAGTTAAGCGACGCGAACACCGGGGAGCTGTTTTTT,CASSLLELSDANTGELFF
TRBJ1-1,.,few,TRBV12-3/TRBV12-4,TGTGCCAGCAGTTTAGAGGGGGTGGGAGCTTTCTTT,CASSLEGVGAFF
TRBJ1-1,.,.,TRBV2,TGTGCCAGCCCGGACAGTATGAACACTGAAGCTTTCTTT,CASPDSMNTEAFF
TRBJ2-1,.,.,TRBV10-3,TGTGCCATCAGTGGGGGGCAGGGCGTCAATGAGCAGTTCTTC,CAISGGQGVNEQFF
TRBJ2-5,TRBD2,few,TRBV7-8,TGTGCCAGCAGCAACCTTCCAGCTTTCGGGACTAGTTCCAGGGAGACCCAGTACTTC,CASSNLPAFGTSSRETQYF
TRBJ1-5,TRBD1,.,TRBV12-3/TRBV12-4,TGTGCCAGCAGGGGGACAGGAAATCAGCCCCAGCATTTT,CASRGTGNQPQHF
TRBJ1-6,TRBD1,.,TRBV19,TGTGCCAGTAATGGGACAGAAAATTCACCCCTCCACTTT,CASNGTENSPLHF
TRBJ1-2,.,.,TRBV20-1,TGCAGTGCTCCGCTAAGGGGGACGGCTAACTATGGCTACACCTTC,CSAPLRGTANYGYTF
TRBJ1-3,.,.,TRBV12-3/TRBV12-4,TGTGCCAGCAGCTTTAAAAGTACCTCTGGAAACACCATATATTTT,CASSFKSTSGNTIYF
TRBJ2-3,TRBD2,.,TRBV10-3,TGTGCCATCAGTCCCTCTAGCGGGGGATCTAGCACAGATACGCAGTATTTT,CAISPSSGGSSTDTQYF
TRBJ2-7,TRBD2,.,TRBV7-2,TGTGCCAGCAGCCCGACCTACCCGCTAGCGGGAGGTTTCGCTGTAGAGCAGTACTTC,CASSPTYPLAGGFAVEQYF
TRBJ2-3,.,few,TRBV9,TGTGCCAGCAGCGTAGGGGGGGCAGATACGCAGTATTTT,CASSVGGADTQYF
TRBJ2-3,TRBD2,few,TRBV7-3,TGTGCCAGCAGCCTGAACGGCGGGAGGGAGGATACGCAGTATTTT,CASSLNGGREDTQYF
TRBJ1-1,.,many,TRBV12-3/TRBV12-4,TGTGCCAGCAGTTCGTTGGGAAGTGGAAGAACTGAAGCTTTCTTT,CASSSLGSGRTEAFF
TRBJ2-7,.,.,TRBV7-3,TGTGCCAGCGCGGCCTCAGGAGGGTCGTACGAGCAGTACTTC,CASAASGGSYEQYF
TRBJ2-5,.,.,TRBV12-3/TRBV12-4,TGTGCCAGCAGACTGGGGGGTCACCTAGGGACCCAGTACTTC,CASRLGGHLGTQYF
TRBJ1-2,TRBD1,few,TRBV20-1,TGCAGTGCTCGGAATCAGGGGGGGGCTAACTATGGCTACACCTTC,CSARNQGGANYGYTF
TRBJ2-2,.,.,TRBV12-3/TRBV12-4,TGTGCCAGCAGGAGGGGCCCCGGCCTCCTCAACACCGGGGAGCTGTTTTTT,CASRRGPGLLNTGELFF
TRBJ2-3,TRBD1,.,TRBV7-2,TGTGCCAGCAGCTTTCCAGGGGGCCGCAATACGCAGTATTTT,CASSFPGGRNTQYF
TRBJ1-4,.,.,TRBV30,TGTGCCTGGAGTGTAAAAGGTGCTAATGAAAAACTGTTTTTT,CAWSVKGANEKLFF
TRBJ2-2,.,.,TRBV30,TGTGCCTGGAGTAATGCCCGGGGGCTGTTTTTT,CAWSNARGLFF
TRBJ2-5,.,few,TRBV7-9,TGTGCCAGCAGCGACGGTTCCGAGACCCAGTACTTC,CASSDGSETQYF
TRBJ2-5,TRBD1,.,TRBV18,TGTGCCAGCTCACCCCTCGGACAGGGAGTTGCGGAGACCCAGTACTTC,CASSPLGQGVAETQYF
TRBJ2-5,TRBD2,few,TRBV20-1,TGCAGTGCTAGAGATCTGGCCACTAGCGTGGAGACCCAGTACTTC,CSARDLATSVETQYF
TRBJ2-2,TRBD1,.,TRBV12-3/TRBV12-4,TGTGCCAGCAGAAGACAGGGGGGCATCACCGGGGAGCTGTTTTTT,CASRRQGGITGELFF
TRBJ2-1,.,.,TRBV6-5,TGTGCCAGCAGTTACCCAGGGGTTGCCTACAATGAGCAGTTCTTC,CASSYPGVAYNEQFF
TRBJ1-5,.,few,TRBV7-9,TGTGCCAGCAGCTTAGGTATAAATCAGCCCCAGCATTTT,CASSLGINQPQHF
TRBJ2-1,TRBD2,many,TRBV29-1,TGCAGCGTCGGACTAGCGGGGTACAATGAGCAGTTCTTC,CSVGLAGYNEQFF
TRBJ2-7,TRBD2,.,TRBV6-5,TGTGCCAGCAGTTACGTGGCTAGCGGGAGAGTGTACTTC,CASSYVASGRVYF
TRBJ2-5,TRBD2,few,TRBV6-6,TGTGCCAGCAGTCAGCGGGAGCCCCCAGAGACCCAGTACTTC,CASSQREPPETQYF
TRBJ2-7,TRBD2,.,TRBV28,TGTGCCAGCATAGCCCTCTATTCCAGCGGGAGTCAGGTGCAGTACTTC,CASIALYSSGSQVQYF
TRBJ2-3,.,few,TRBV30,TGTGCCTGCCGCGGATTGACAGATACGCAGTATTTT,CACRGLTDTQYF
TRBJ2-2,.,.,TRBV27,TGTGCCAGCAGTTTGATTGCGAGGCAACAGAACACCGGGGAGCTGTTTTTT,CASSLIARQQNTGELFF
TRBJ2-7,.,.,TRBV12-3/TRBV12-4,TGTGCCAGCAGTTTATCAGGGCCAGGATACGAGCAGTACTTC,CASSLSGPGYEQYF
TRBJ2-1,.,few,TRBV20-1,TGCAGTGCTAGAGTTGCAGCCCCCCGGGGCAATGAGCAGTTCTTC,CSARVAAPRGNEQFF
TRBJ2-7,TRBD2,.,TRBV7-2,TGTGCCAGCAGTTACACTAGCGGGAGGTCCTCCGAGCAGTACTTC,CASSYTSGRSSEQYF
TRBJ2-1,TRBD1,few,TRBV18,TGTGCCAGCTCAGTACAGGGGGCGATCAATGAGCAGTTCTTC,CASSVQGAINEQFF
TRBJ1-1,TRBD1,few,TRBV27,TGTGCCAGCAACCAGGGGGCACGGGACACTGAAGCTTTCTTT,CASNQGARDTEAFF
TRBJ2-2,TRBD1,few,TRBV12-3/TRBV12-4,TGTGCCAGCAGTTCCCCAGGGGGTGGCACCGGGGAGCTGTTTTTT,CASSSPGGGTGELFF
TRBJ2-3,TRBD2,once,TRBV27,TGTGCCAGCAGTATATGGGGGGGATTTACAGATACGCAGTATTTT,CASSIWGGFTDTQYF
TRBJ2-7,.,few,TRBV12-3/TRBV12-4,TGTGCCAGCAGTTTGCAGGGGTTCTCCTACGAGCAGTACTTC,CASSLQGFSYEQYF
TRBJ2-7,.,.,TRBV2,TGTGCCAGCAAGCCGGGCCCAATGTCGTACGAGCAGTACTTC,CASKPGPMSYEQYF